This T cell receptor beta chain was identified during a study of blood T cell repertoires in COVID-19. The overall study: Donors in the United States, Italy and Spain gave samples during acute or convalescent COVID-19. T cells, B-cell-depleted T cells, or PBMCs provided the cDNA or gDNA that served as material.

The repertoire was sequenced with immunoSEQ multiplex PCR; TCRdb's copy has only in-frame clones and lacks some. The sample lists 150,000 or so clones, about 83% occurring once. Trimming at V came to 2 bases and at J to 2 bases, leaving 3 bases not matched to a gene. Per germline, CDR1 MNHEY and CDR2 SVGEGT. The length of the CDR3 is 15 residues. The genes are TRBV6-2 or TRBV6-3 and TRBJ2-3, with 8 bases identical to TRBD1. This receptor was taken from a man in his forties who had recovered from COVID-19. The sequenced sample was peripheral blood. The DNA of the CDR3 is TGTGCCAGCAGTTACGACAGGGGCGACACAGATACGCAGTATTTT. Protein product: CASSYDRGDTDTQYF.